This T cell receptor (beta chain) was profiled in a study of blood T cell repertoires in COVID-19 (dated by TCRdb to about 2020). Broadly, across the study: Samples from collaborators originated in the United States, Italy and Spain and spanned both the acute and convalescent phases of COVID-19. Deeply sampled blood TCRbeta repertoires from subjects exposed to, actively infected with, or recovered from COVID-19 were included in the dataset. HLA class I and class II types, where available, came from metadata supplied by the sample provider rather than from assay-based typing. Samples came from the ongoing ImmuneRACE study (first 160 participants) plus 1,254 subjects from 6 global collaborators. A de-identified subject ID, COVID-19 status, age in years and sex were almost always included in the sample metadata. The prospective study material was composed of cDNA or gDNA derived from T cells, B-cell-depleted T cells, or PBMCs. A freely available public database, intended as a resource for researchers studying the immune response to SARS-CoV-2, is where the repertoires were released.

TCRbeta CDR3 regions were amplified from genomic DNA using the immunoSEQ Assay, a bias-controlled multiplex PCR. On the study's bioinformatics: Nucleated cell counts per sample were estimated from amplification of reference gene primers within the assay. To quantify the absolute abundance of each unique TCRbeta CDR3 rearrangement, sequence reads were collapsed and filtered. For each sample, productive Simpson clonality was calculated as the square root of Simpson's diversity index over productive rearrangements. What TCRdb holds here is the immuneACCESS table cut down to in-frame rearrangements. Part of the clones is not present; checked against another copy, under half of the missing clones reflect an unresolved V gene, and the others are unexplained. Clone size and V and J calls were adopted from that table, with D and trimming inferred from the DNA. The sample table lists some 80,000 clones, less than 90% of them with a count of one. Of the sample, roughly a sixth falls within the top ten clones.

What the authors observed across the whole study: Clinical and demographic metadata were provided uncurated, with the amount varying by source and participant.

Whole blood was collected in K2EDTA tubes by collaborating institutions according to the institutions' own protocols. For TCRbeta analysis, collaborators shipped samples as frozen whole blood, isolated PBMCs, or DNA extracted from either of those sample types. A remark on this clone: The clone's antigen remains unknown. Base qualities are not provided; no much larger clone lies one nucleotide away.

CDR1 and CDR2 (LGHNA, YSLEER) derive from the germline V gene. Unmatched junction bases come to 3, with V trimmed by 1 base and J by 4 bases. There are 16 amino acids in the CDR3, from cysteine to phenylalanine inclusive. Only the CDR3 portion is preserved as DNA: 48 bases, with reading frame beginning at the first base. The chain is encoded by TRBV4-3 joined to TRBJ2-3; the central 12 bases match TRBD2. The sequence was collected from a human donor in a cohort sampled during active COVID-19. The sample taken for sequencing was peripheral blood. The CDR3 amino acid sequence is: CASSQASGGAADTQYF. At the DNA level, the sequence is TGCGCCAGCAGCCAAGCTAGCGGGGGGGCCGCAGATACGCAGTATTTT.